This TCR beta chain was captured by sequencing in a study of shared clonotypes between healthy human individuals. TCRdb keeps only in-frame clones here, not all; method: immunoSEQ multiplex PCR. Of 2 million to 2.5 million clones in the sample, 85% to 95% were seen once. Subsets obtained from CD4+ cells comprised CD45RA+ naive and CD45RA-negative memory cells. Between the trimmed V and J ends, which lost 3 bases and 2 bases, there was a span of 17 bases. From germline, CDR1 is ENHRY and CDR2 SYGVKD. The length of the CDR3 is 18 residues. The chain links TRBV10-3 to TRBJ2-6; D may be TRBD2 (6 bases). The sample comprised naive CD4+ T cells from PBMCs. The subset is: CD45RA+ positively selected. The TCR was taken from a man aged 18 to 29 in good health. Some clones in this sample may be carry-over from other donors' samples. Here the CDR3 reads CAISDLIGTPAGANVLTF. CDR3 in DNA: TGTGCCATCAGTGATTTAATCGGGACTCCTGCTGGGGCCAACGTCCTGACTTTC.